The rows below give T cell receptor beta chains drawn from one sample of a study of T cells after yellow fever vaccination. Via MiXCR, TCRdb re-called the 5' RACE reads, giving one row per CDR3 protein. The data hold approximately 450,000 distinct CDR3 sequences, with 18% observed a single time. Sequencing was performed on PBMCs, taken before the yellow fever booster vaccination. The receptors were gathered from a man between 18 and 35 years old who received the YFV17D yellow fever vaccine. CDR3s include the opening cysteine and the closing phenylalanine or tryptophan. The D gene is left open where the match is weak. Size is stated for part of the rows, as once, few or many counts, or as a class when the clone is expanded.

V: TRBV20-1
D: TRBD1
J: TRBJ2-2
size: few
CDR3: CSAIRTGANTGELFF
DNA: TGCAGTGCTATACGGACAGGGGCGAACACCGGGGAGCTGTTTTTT

V: TRBV29-1
D: .
J: TRBJ2-3
size: .
CDR3: CSAGVVGDTQYF
DNA: TGCAGCGCTGGTGTTGTGGGGGATACGCAGTATTTT

V: TRBV9
D: .
J: TRBJ1-2
size: .
CDR3: CASSVVPASYGYTF
DNA: TGTGCCAGCAGCGTAGTCCCAGCGAGTTATGGCTACACCTTC

V: TRBV3-1
D: .
J: TRBJ1-5
size: few
CDR3: CASSQVQDNQPQHF
DNA: TGTGCCAGCAGCCAAGTACAAGACAATCAGCCCCAGCATTTT

V: TRBV7-2
D: .
J: TRBJ2-4
size: many
CDR3: CASSPGGGINIQYF
DNA: TGTGCCAGCAGCCCTGGAGGGGGCATAAACATTCAGTACTTC

V: TRBV6-5
D: TRBD1
J: TRBJ1-3
size: few
CDR3: CASTRGQGVNTIYF
DNA: TGTGCCAGCACCCGAGGACAGGGCGTAAACACCATATATTTT

V: TRBV4-2
D: TRBD1
J: TRBJ1-2
size: few
CDR3: CASSQGQGEPNYGYTF
DNA: TGTGCCAGCAGCCAAGGACAGGGGGAACCTAACTATGGCTACACCTTC

V: TRBV10-1
D: TRBD2
J: TRBJ2-3
size: .
CDR3: CASSAGVTDTQYF
DNA: TGCGCCAGCAGCGCGGGGGTAACAGATACGCAGTATTTT

V: TRBV20-1
D: .
J: TRBJ1-1
size: few
CDR3: CSASWSRAFF
DNA: TGCAGTGCTAGTTGGTCCAGAGCTTTCTTT

V: TRBV4-1
D: TRBD2
J: TRBJ2-4
size: few
CDR3: CASSHPPLLAGWAKNIQYF
DNA: TGCGCCAGCAGCCACCCCCCACTCCTAGCGGGGTGGGCCAAAAACATTCAGTACTTC

V: TRBV13
D: .
J: TRBJ1-1
size: .
CDR3: CASSFWKDEAFF
DNA: TGTGCCAGCAGCTTTTGGAAGGATGAAGCTTTCTTT

V: TRBV24-1
D: .
J: TRBJ2-5
size: .
CDR3: CATPDQVPKGTQYF
DNA: TGTGCCACCCCCGATCAGGTTCCAAAAGGGACCCAGTACTTC

V: TRBV6-5
D: TRBD2
J: TRBJ2-5
size: many
CDR3: CASSYSASGGAGETQYF
DNA: TGTGCCAGCAGTTACTCGGCTAGCGGGGGGGCCGGTGAGACCCAGTACTTC

V: TRBV29-1
D: .
J: TRBJ2-3
size: few
CDR3: CSVALGPSTDTQYF
DNA: TGCAGCGTTGCCCTGGGCCCCAGCACAGATACGCAGTATTTT

V: TRBV6-1
D: .
J: TRBJ2-2
size: few
CDR3: CASSVRYTGELFF
DNA: TGTGCCAGCAGTGTCAGGTACACCGGGGAGCTGTTTTTT

V: TRBV7-2
D: .
J: TRBJ2-5
size: many
CDR3: CASSPPSGETQYF
DNA: TGTGCCAGCAGCCCCCCCTCAGGCGAGACCCAGTACTTC

V: TRBV29-1
D: TRBD1
J: TRBJ2-3
size: .
CDR3: CSVERDRTDTQYF
DNA: TGCAGCGTTGAGCGGGACAGGACAGATACGCAGTATTTT

V: TRBV4-2
D: .
J: TRBJ2-3
size: .
CDR3: CASSGEGLHTDTQYF
DNA: TGTGCCAGCAGCGGTGAGGGACTGCACACAGATACGCAGTATTTT

V: TRBV3-1
D: .
J: TRBJ2-2
size: few
CDR3: CASSPFGVDTGELFF
DNA: TGTGCCAGCAGCCCCTTCGGAGTCGACACCGGGGAGCTGTTTTTT

V: TRBV7-2
D: TRBD1
J: TRBJ1-4
size: .
CDR3: CASSVPGQPHEKLFF
DNA: TGTGCCAGCAGCGTACCGGGACAGCCCCATGAAAAACTGTTTTTT

V: TRBV6-5
D: .
J: TRBJ2-7
size: few
CDR3: CASSYSQGFVYEQYF
DNA: TGTGCCAGCAGTTACTCACAGGGTTTTGTCTACGAGCAGTACTTC

V: TRBV7-6
D: TRBD1
J: TRBJ1-2
size: few
CDR3: CASRPTGVGGYTF
DNA: TGTGCCAGCAGGCCCACAGGGGTTGGAGGCTACACCTTC

V: TRBV6-6
D: .
J: TRBJ2-5
size: few
CDR3: CASSATGETQYF
DNA: TGTGCCAGCAGCGCCACCGGGGAGACCCAGTACTTC

V: TRBV12-3/TRBV12-4
D: .
J: TRBJ1-4
size: .
CDR3: CASSFGSQYEKLFF
DNA: TGTGCCAGCAGTTTTGGGTCACAGTATGAAAAACTGTTTTTT

V: TRBV10-3
D: .
J: TRBJ2-2
size: .
CDR3: CAISESWRNTGELFF
DNA: TGTGCCATCAGTGAGTCGTGGAGGAACACCGGGGAGCTGTTTTTT

V: TRBV5-6
D: TRBD1
J: TRBJ2-4
size: .
CDR3: CASSLGETGGIQYF
DNA: TGTGCCAGCAGCTTGGGGGAGACAGGGGGCATTCAGTACTTC

V: TRBV20-1
D: TRBD2
J: TRBJ2-2
size: few
CDR3: CSARPSGVPGELFF
DNA: TGCAGTGCTAGACCTAGCGGGGTCCCCGGGGAGCTGTTTTTT

V: TRBV10-3
D: .
J: TRBJ1-3
size: many
CDR3: CAISESNFGNTIYF
DNA: TGTGCCATCAGTGAGTCGAATTTTGGAAACACCATATATTTT

V: TRBV4-3
D: .
J: TRBJ2-7
size: few
CDR3: CASSQEAQGDWYEQYF
DNA: TGCGCCAGCAGCCAAGAAGCCCAGGGAGACTGGTACGAGCAGTACTTC

V: TRBV20-1
D: TRBD2
J: TRBJ2-5
size: few
CDR3: CSARTGTSGETQYF
DNA: TGCAGTGCCCGGACCGGGACTAGTGGAGAGACCCAGTACTTC

V: TRBV20-1
D: .
J: TRBJ2-2
size: .
CDR3: CSASPANTGELFF
DNA: TGTAGTGCTAGCCCGGCGAACACCGGGGAGCTGTTTTTT

V: TRBV12-3/TRBV12-4
D: .
J: TRBJ2-5
size: .
CDR3: CASSILAGGDETQYF
DNA: TGTGCCAGCAGCATACTAGCAGGAGGTGATGAGACCCAGTACTTC

V: TRBV9
D: .
J: TRBJ1-6
size: few
CDR3: CASSSSGAGSPLHF
DNA: TGTGCCAGCAGCTCTTCGGGGGCGGGTTCACCCCTCCACTTT

V: TRBV7-9
D: .
J: TRBJ2-7
size: .
CDR3: CASSVLTRGSEQYF
DNA: TGTGCCAGCAGCGTGCTCACTAGAGGCTCCGAGCAGTACTTC

V: TRBV15
D: .
J: TRBJ2-3
size: few
CDR3: CATSPPARADTQYF
DNA: TGTGCCACCAGCCCCCCGGCCAGGGCAGATACGCAGTATTTT

V: TRBV4-1
D: .
J: TRBJ1-4
size: .
CDR3: CASSQVGRERNEKLFF
DNA: TGCGCCAGCAGCCAAGTCGGGAGAGAACGGAATGAAAAACTGTTTTTT

V: TRBV12-3/TRBV12-4
D: TRBD1
J: TRBJ1-4
size: few
CDR3: CASRDTGDPNEKLFF
DNA: TGTGCCAGCAGAGATACAGGGGATCCGAATGAAAAACTGTTTTTT

V: TRBV20-1
D: .
J: TRBJ2-7
size: few
CDR3: CSAGDQSYEQYF
DNA: TGCAGTGCAGGGGACCAATCCTACGAGCAGTACTTC

V: TRBV6-6
D: .
J: TRBJ2-3
size: few
CDR3: CASRSGSTDTQYF
DNA: TGTGCCAGCAGATCCGGTAGCACAGATACGCAGTATTTT

V: TRBV6-6
D: .
J: TRBJ1-5
size: .
CDR3: CASSYDSPNQPQHF
DNA: TGTGCCAGCAGTTACGACAGCCCCAATCAGCCCCAGCATTTT

V: TRBV10-1
D: .
J: TRBJ2-7
size: many
CDR3: CASSAAGHPYEQYF
DNA: TGCGCCAGCAGCGCCGCGGGACACCCCTACGAGCAGTACTTC